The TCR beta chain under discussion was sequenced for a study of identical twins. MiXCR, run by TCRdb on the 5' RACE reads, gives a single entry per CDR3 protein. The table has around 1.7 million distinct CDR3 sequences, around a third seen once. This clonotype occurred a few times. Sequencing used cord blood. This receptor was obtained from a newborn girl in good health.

In nucleotides, the CDR3 is TGCAGTGCTAGCCGAGGGGCAGGTGGCTACACCTTC. Its protein is CSASRGAGGYTF. The chain joins TRBV20-1 to TRBJ1-2, with a weak D call TRBD1 (5 bases). The germline V and J ends were trimmed by 3 bases and 7 bases, with 12 bases remaining between them. This CDR3 is built from 12 residues. CDR1 and CDR2 (germline): DFQATT, SNEGSKA (reference sequence).